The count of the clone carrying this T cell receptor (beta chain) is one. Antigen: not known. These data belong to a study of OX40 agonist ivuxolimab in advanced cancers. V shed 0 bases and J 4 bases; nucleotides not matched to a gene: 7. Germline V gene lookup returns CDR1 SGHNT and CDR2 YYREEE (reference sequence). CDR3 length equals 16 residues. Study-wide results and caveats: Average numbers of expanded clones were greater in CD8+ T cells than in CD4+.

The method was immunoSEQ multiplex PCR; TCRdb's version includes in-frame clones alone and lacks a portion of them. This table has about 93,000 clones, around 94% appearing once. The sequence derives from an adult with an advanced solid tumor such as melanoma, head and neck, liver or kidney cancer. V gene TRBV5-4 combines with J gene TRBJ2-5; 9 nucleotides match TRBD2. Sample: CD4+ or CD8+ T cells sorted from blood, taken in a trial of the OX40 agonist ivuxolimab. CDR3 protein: CASSLAGAGGVETQYF. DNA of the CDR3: TGTGCCAGCAGCTTGGCGGGGGCGGGAGGGGTAGAGACCCAGTACTTC.